These 10 T cell receptor beta chains share one sample of origin, sequenced in a study of Siglec-9 on CD8 T cells in melanoma. Using immunoSEQ multiplex PCR, the repertoire was profiled, and TCRdb retains in-frame clones only, with some absent. The sample records approximately 35,000 clones, around 81% being singletons. The sample consisted of Siglec-9- CD8+ T cells sorted from blood. The receptors shown here come from a human donor in good health.

The genes are TRBV11-2 and TRBJ2-2; D gene uncertain. Germline CDR1 SGHAT, CDR2 FQNNGV. The CDR3 loop spans 12 amino acids. V dropped 4 bases and J dropped 4 bases, with 4 bases sitting between them. The CDR3 DNA is TGTGCCAGCAGCTGGTCCACCGGGGAGCTGTTTTTT. This encodes CASSWSTGELFF.

This clone was seen more than once but under ten times. The V and J genes are TRBV7-9 and TRBJ1-6, with D perhaps TRBD1 (6 bases). Looked up from germline, CDR1 is SEHNR and CDR2 is FQNEAQ (reference sequence). Trimming cost V 3 bases and J 7 bases, with 16 bases left between them. CDR3 length equals 16 residues. DNA of the CDR3: TGTGCCAGCAGCTTGGGGGAGGGGGGTTGGAATTCACCCCTCCACTTT. It is translated as CASSLGEGGWNSPLHF.

The rearrangement joins TRBV7-9 to TRBJ2-7; 9 positions match TRBD1. The CDR3 extends over 14 amino acids. V lost 4 bases and J lost 4; bases outside the gene matches: 5. Per germline, CDR1 SEHNR and CDR2 FQNEAQ (reference sequence). The DNA for the CDR3 is TGTGCCAGCAGCTCGGACAGGGGAATATACGAGCAGTACTTC. It specifies CASSSDRGIYEQYF.

The chain uses TRBV7-9 and TRBJ1-4, with D unresolved. The CDR3 has 13 residues. Germline loops: CDR1 SEHNR, CDR2 FQNEAQ (reference sequence). Trimming took off 1 base at V and 8 bases at J, with 8 bases between the two ends. The CDR3 loop is CASSLGGWEKLFF. The DNA for the CDR3 is TGTGCCAGCAGCTTAGGAGGTTGGGAAAAACTGTTTTTT.

This chain joins TRBV5-8 and TRBJ1-4, with unresolved D. The CDR3 runs to 14 residues. Germline V lookup: CDR1 SGHTS, CDR2 YDEGEE. Trimming cost V 1 base and J 5 bases, with 9 bases left between them. The CDR3 sequence: CASSLYLENEKLFF. CDR3 DNA sequence: TGTGCCAGCAGCTTGTATTTAGAAAATGAAAAACTGTTTTTT.

This sequence joins TRBV7-9 and TRBJ2-4, with 10 bases aligning to TRBD2. CDR3 length: 16 amino acids. CDR1 SEHNR and CDR2 FQNEAQ come from the germline V gene (reference sequence). The J segment lost 4 bases and the V segment lost 4 bases, leaving 7 bases of the junction unmatched. As DNA, the CDR3 is TGTGCCAGCAGCTCTATAGCGGGAGGCGGGAAAAACATTCAGTACTTC. Protein: CASSSIAGGGKNIQYF. Together with reference TRBV7-9 and TRBJ2-4, the CDR3 gives the full variable domain: DTGVSQNPRHKITKRGQNVTFRCDPISEHNRLYWYRQTLGQGPEFLTYFQNEAQLEKSRLLSDRFSAERPKGSFSTLEIQRTEQGDSAMYLCASSSIAGGGKNIQYFGAGTRLSVL.

This chain joins TRBV5-6 and TRBJ2-2; either TRBD1 or TRBD2 may fit D (6 bases each). The CDR3 totals 17 residues. V lost 2 bases to trimming and J lost 5 bases, with 19 bases between them. Germline loops: CDR1 SGHDT, CDR2 YYEEEE. CDR3 in amino acids: CASSFHGGHEGTGELFF. CDR3 in DNA: TGTGCCAGCAGCTTCCACGGGGGCCACGAAGGAACCGGGGAGCTGTTTTTT.

This clone is a singleton in its sample. J is TRBJ2-7 and V is TRBV6-1; a possible D gene is TRBD2 (7 bases). CDR3 length: 14 residues. The V and J ends lost 8 bases and 2 bases respectively, with 16 bases between them. The germline gives CDR1 MNHNS, CDR2 SASEGT. For the CDR3, the DNA is TGTGCCAGCGCAGGGGAGGGACGGCCCTACGAGCAGTACTTC. This translates into CASAGEGRPYEQYF.

The chain couples TRBV11-3 to TRBJ1-1, with D unresolved. This CDR3 is 13 amino acids long. The V end lost 4 bases, the J end lost 4 bases, and 10 bases lay between the germline ends. Germline V CDR1 and CDR2: SGHNT, YENEEA. CDR3 protein: CASSWRSGTEAFF. The CDR3 DNA sequence: TGTGCCAGCAGCTGGCGGAGCGGCACTGAAGCTTTCTTT.

The rearrangement links TRBV19 to TRBJ1-1; D possibly corresponds to TRBD1 (6 bases). CDR1 is LNHDA, CDR2 SQIVND, per germline (reference sequence). There are 15 residues in the CDR3. V shed 3 bases and J shed 1 base, with 12 bases lying between them. The CDR3: CASSIRGGGNTEAFF. The DNA of the CDR3 is TGTGCCAGTAGTATCAGGGGCGGAGGGAACACTGAAGCTTTCTTT.